This TCR beta chain was identified in a study of neurological immune-mediated disorders. Germline V CDR1 and CDR2: MNHEY, SMNVEV (reference sequence). The CDR3 runs 15 residues. The ends lost 4 bases at V and 2 bases at J; junction bases unmatched: 3. TCRdb re-derived calls from the 5' RACE reads in MiXCR, one entry per CDR3 protein. This repertoire shows 16,000 or so distinct CDR3 sequences, around 9% found once; its top ten account for more than 35%. With regard to this clonotype: Its antigen is currently unknown.

Study-wide results and limits: Private repertoires in all groups were suggested by the absence of shared CDR3 amino acid sequences among expanded clones across subjects.

The clonotype was recovered from a man between 50 and 59 years old in good health. This chain joins TRBV27 and TRBJ2-1; 9 bases agree with TRBD2. Sequencing used CD8+ T cells from blood. CDR3 loop: CASSSGTSTYNEQFF. The CDR3 coding sequence is TGTGCCAGCAGTTCCGGGACTAGCACCTACAATGAGCAGTTCTTC.